One sample yielded the 32 T cell receptor beta chains listed below, sequenced in a study of T cell responses to AZD1222 COVID-19 vaccine. Clones were sequenced by immunoSEQ multiplex PCR, and TCRdb holds only the in-frame ones, with some missing. The profile shows about 120,000 clones, approximately 90% of them singletons. The sample here was peripheral blood, taken on day 0 of AZD1222 vaccination. These receptors all come from an adult in good health.

The CDR3 coding sequence is TGTGCCAGCAGCCCTAAGGGACTAGCGGCCCCCGGGGAGCAGTATTTT. Translating gives CASSPKGLAAPGEQYF. The V call is TRBV3-1 (or the pseudogene TRBV3-2), the J call TRBJ2-3, with 11 nucleotides matching TRBD2. Germline CDR1 is LGHDT and CDR2 is YNNKEL (reference sequence). This CDR3 contains 16 residues. V lost 4 bases to trimming and J lost 11 bases; unmatched junction nucleotides: 14.

The chain joins TRBV15 to TRBJ2-6; the D gene is possibly TRBD1 (6 bases). Trimming stripped 0 bases from V and 0 bases from J, with 18 bases between. The CDR3 extends over 20 amino acids. CDR1 is LNHNV, CDR2 YYDKDF, per germline (reference sequence). In DNA, the CDR3 is TGTGCCACCAGCAGAGATACCTGGGCAGGGGCGAGCTCTGGGGCCAACGTCCTGACTTTC. Translated, it gives CATSRDTWAGASSGANVLTF.

CDR3 sequence reads: CASRPKQRLGNTIYF. The CDR3 nucleotides read TGTGCCAGCAGACCTAAGCAACGTCTGGGAAACACCATATATTTT. The rearrangement links TRBV7-9 to TRBJ1-3; D unresolved. Germline CDR1 is SEHNR and CDR2 is FQNEAQ (reference sequence). The CDR3 has 15 residues. Trimming left V 6 bases short and J 4 bases short, with 16 bases between.

The rearrangement uses TRBV10-2 and TRBJ1-2, with D possibly being TRBD1 (6 bases). Germline V gives CDR1 WSHSY, CDR2 SAAADI. This CDR3 is built from 13 residues. V shed 2 bases and J shed 3 bases, with 7 bases lying between them. The CDR3 loop is CASSENRDYGYTF. The CDR3 DNA reads TGCGCCAGCAGTGAGAACAGGGACTATGGCTACACCTTC.

The chain uses TRBV7-8 and TRBJ2-3; maybe TRBD1 (6 bases). The germline CDR1 and CDR2 sequences are SGHVS and FQNEAQ. The CDR3 contains 16 residues. The V end lost 6 bases, the J end lost 1 base, and 17 bases lay between the germline ends. CDR3 DNA: TGTGCCAGCAGTCTTCCGAGGGGGATTGGCACAGATACGCAGTATTTT. Protein: CASSLPRGIGTDTQYF.

With respect to this clone: The junction does not match germline at one end; this may be a read error. J is TRBJ2-5 and V is TRBV12-5; D uncertain. This CDR3 is 15 amino acids long. Germline V gives CDR1 LGHNT, CDR2 FRNRAP. The CDR3 bases are TGTGCTAGTGGTTTGGGGGCCCGACTTCAAGAGACCCAATACTTC. It specifies CASGLGARLQETQYF. The variable domain in full, with the rest retrieved from reference TRBV12-5 and TRBJ2-5, is DARVTQTPRHKVTEMGQEVTMRCQPILGHNTVFWYRQTMMQGLELLAYFRNRAPLDDSGMPKDRFSAEMPDATLATLKIQPSEPRDSAVYFCASGLGARLQETQYFGPGTRLLVL.

Concerning this clone itself: Other DNA sequences in the same sample also yield this CDR3. The chain joins TRBV27 to TRBJ2-5; D unclear. This CDR3 has 12 amino acids. Germline CDR1 is MNHEY and CDR2 is SMNVEV (reference sequence). The germline V and J ends were trimmed by 5 bases and 0 bases, with 4 bases remaining between them. CDR3: CASSTDQETQYF. CDR3 sequence (DNA): TGTGCCAGCAGTACCGACCAAGAGACCCAGTACTTC.

The chain recombines TRBV7-9 with TRBJ1-1; D uncertain. The CDR3 contains 15 residues. CDR1 and CDR2 from the germline V gene are SEHNR and FQNEAQ (reference sequence). V dropped 1 base and J dropped 1 base, with 10 bases sitting between them. The CDR3 loop is CASSLVWQANTEAFF. The DNA of the CDR3 is TGTGCCAGCAGCTTAGTGTGGCAGGCGAACACTGAAGCTTTCTTT.

The rearrangement uses TRBV2 and TRBJ2-3; 8 nucleotides align to TRBD2. The CDR3 runs 16 residues. Germline V lookup: CDR1 SNHLY, CDR2 FYNNEI. Unmatched junction bases numbered 10, after V lost 3 bases and J lost 5 bases. In DNA, the CDR3 is TGTGCCAGCAGTGAGGTGCGGGGGGTAACCGGAGATACGCAGTATTTT. Its protein is CASSEVRGVTGDTQYF. Filled out from reference TRBV2 and TRBJ2-3, the complete variable domain reads EPEVTQTPSHQVTQMGQEVILRCVPISNHLYFYWYRQILGQKVEFLVSFYNNEISEKSEIFDDQFSVERPDGSNFTLKIRSTKLEDSAMYFCASSEVRGVTGDTQYFGPGTRLTVL.

The CDR3 coding sequence is TGTGCCAGTAGTATCCCCTGGCGGACAGGGGGATATAATTCACCCCTCCACTTT. This gives the protein CASSIPWRTGGYNSPLHF. V usage is TRBV19 and J usage is TRBJ1-6; 10 bases are shared with TRBD1. The junction had 9 bases not matched to a gene; V was cut back by 3 bases and J by 4 bases. CDR3 length: 18 residues. Germline values: CDR1 LNHDA, CDR2 SQIVND (reference sequence).

The chain couples TRBV6-6 to TRBJ1-6, with D possibly TRBD1 on 6 matching bases. Per germline, CDR1 MNHNY and CDR2 SVGAGI (reference sequence). CDR3 length: 13 amino acids. Deletions cut 5 bases from V and 10 bases from J, with 12 bases between. This CDR3 is CASSDAGDSPLHF. For the CDR3, the DNA is TGTGCCAGCAGTGACGCAGGGGACTCACCCCTCCACTTT.

V usage is TRBV6-4 and J usage is TRBJ2-1; 10 bases are shared with TRBD2. Losses at the gene ends were 6 bases for V and 9 bases for J; bases not matched to a gene: 11. The germline gives CDR1 MRHNA, CDR2 SNTAGT. The CDR3 sequence is 15 residues long. CDR3: CASRASGGALSEQFF. DNA of the CDR3: TGTGCCAGCAGAGCGAGCGGGGGGGCCTTGAGTGAGCAGTTCTTC.

The gene calls are TRBV7-9 and TRBJ1-2; a possible D gene is TRBD1 (5 bases). CDR1 is SEHNR, CDR2 FQNEAQ, per germline (reference sequence). This CDR3 spans 12 amino acids. V lost 5 bases to trimming and J lost 10 bases, with 14 bases between them. The CDR3 is CASSRDSRDYTF. The DNA for the CDR3 is TGTGCCAGCAGCAGAGACAGTCGGGACTACACCTTC.

This chain uses TRBV6-2 or TRBV6-3 with TRBJ1-6; D remains unclear. The length of the CDR3 is 17 residues. Trimming stripped 5 bases from V and 9 bases from J, with 23 bases between. The V gene's germline CDR1 is MNHEY and CDR2 SVGEGT. CDR3 DNA sequence: TGTGCCAGCAGTCCACCCCCTAAGACGGCCTCTCTTTCACCCCTCCACTTT. Protein sequence: CASSPPPKTASLSPLHF.

The chain has TRBV19 and TRBJ1-5; 7 bases are shared with TRBD1. The CDR3 has 16 residues. Germline V lookup: CDR1 LNHDA, CDR2 SQIVND (reference sequence). Trimming took 9 bases from V and 3 from J; bases not matched to a gene: 14. CDR3 sequence (DNA): TGTGCCAGCAAGGACTCCGGGACAGCGATCAATCAGCCCCAGCATTTT. This sequence encodes CASKDSGTAINQPQHF.

The V and J genes are TRBV29-1 and TRBJ2-2; possibly TRBD1 for D (6 bases). This CDR3 spans 14 amino acids. The V and J ends lost 3 bases and 1 base respectively, with 9 bases between them. Per germline, CDR1 SQVTM and CDR2 ANQGSEA. CDR3 DNA: TGCAGCGTTGAGGGGGCCCTGAACACCGGGGAGCTGTTTTTT. It codes for CSVEGALNTGELFF.

The chain links TRBV7-9 to TRBJ1-1, with D unclear. The CDR3 loop spans 11 amino acids. V was clipped by 2 bases and J by 8 bases, with 6 bases between them. CDR1 is SEHNR and CDR2 is FQNEAQ in the germline V gene (reference sequence). The CDR3: CASSLIGEAFF. CDR3 bases: TGTGCCAGCAGCTTAATAGGGGAAGCTTTCTTT.

The J gene is TRBJ1-1, the V gene TRBV27, with 8 bases lining up with TRBD1. CDR3 length equals 11 residues. Per the germline V gene, CDR1 is MNHEY and CDR2 is SMNVEV (reference sequence). V shed 10 bases and J 8 bases; nucleotides not matched to a gene: 6. CDR3 loop: CATHRDREAFF. CDR3 bases: TGTGCCACCCACCGGGACAGGGAAGCTTTCTTT.

This chain links TRBV7-3 with TRBJ2-5; D unclear. CDR1 is SGHTA and CDR2 is FQGTGA in the germline V gene. Trimming shortened V by 5 bases and J by 0 bases, and 7 bases separated the two germline ends. The CDR3 extends over 13 amino acids. For the CDR3, the DNA is TGTGCCAGCAGCACCCACAACCAAGAGACCCAGTACTTC. It encodes CASSTHNQETQYF.

The J gene is TRBJ1-5, the V gene TRBV7-2; D might be TRBD1 (6 bases). The CDR3 has 13 residues. Germline V CDR1 and CDR2: SGHTA, FQGNSA. Between the trimmed V and J ends, which lost 5 bases and 12 bases, there was a span of 17 bases. The CDR3 DNA is TGTGCCAGCAGCGCGGAGACTGACAGGCTCCAGCATTTT. Its translation: CASSAETDRLQHF. The full variable domain, with the rest looked up from reference TRBV7-2 and TRBJ1-5, is GAGVSQSPSNKVTEKGKDVELRCDPISGHTALYWYRQSLGQGLEFLIYFQGNSAPDKSGLPSDRFSAERTGGSVSTLTIQRTQQEDSAVYLCASSAETDRLQHFGDGTRLSIL.

CDR3 in amino acids: CASSQRDDSFNQPQHF. DNA for the CDR3: TGCGCCAGCAGCCAGAGGGATGACAGCTTCAATCAGCCCCAGCATTTT. The V and J genes are TRBV4-1 and TRBJ1-5; maybe TRBD1 (5 bases). The germline V gene encodes CDR1 MGHRA and CDR2 YSYEKL. There are 16 residues in the CDR3. V was pared by 3 bases and J by 3 bases, with 15 bases between.

V usage is TRBV5-1 and J usage is TRBJ2-3, with D maybe TRBD2 (6 bases). Trimming stripped 1 base from V and 6 bases from J, with 12 bases between. The germline CDR1 and CDR2 sequences are SGHRS and YFSETQ. The CDR3 loop spans 14 amino acids. CDR3 bases: TGCGCCAGCAGCTTGTCGTTCCTAGCGGATACGCAGTATTTT. Protein product: CASSLSFLADTQYF.

The V gene is TRBV10-3, the J gene TRBJ1-1, with TRBD1 identical over 8 bases. Germline CDR1 and CDR2: ENHRY and SYGVKD. The CDR3 runs to 14 residues. V gave up 2 bases and J gave up 8 bases; unmatched junction bases: 7. This CDR3 reads CAISEQGANLEAFF. For the CDR3, the DNA is TGTGCCATCAGTGAGCAGGGGGCAAACTTAGAAGCTTTCTTT.

V gene TRBV7-9 combines with J gene TRBJ1-1; D may be TRBD1 (5 bases). Trimming cost V 3 bases and J 5 bases, with 28 bases left between them. Germline CDR1 reads SEHNR; CDR2 reads FQNEAQ (reference sequence). The CDR3 is 19 amino acids. The DNA for the CDR3 is TGTGCCAGCAGCTTTAATCGAGATAGGAGGGGAGGTAAAAGGACTGAAGCTTTCTTT. Protein sequence: CASSFNRDRRGGKRTEAFF.

J is TRBJ2-2 and V is TRBV7-3; D gene unclear. V was trimmed by 0 bases and J by 0 bases, leaving 5 bases between them. There are 15 residues in the CDR3. CDR1 SGHTA and CDR2 FQGTGA come from the germline V gene. The CDR3 spells CASSLTTSNTGELFF. CDR3 nucleotides: TGTGCCAGCAGCTTAACTACTTCGAACACCGGGGAGCTGTTTTTT.

This chain joins TRBV12-5 and TRBJ1-4; D not certain. V was shortened by 7 bases and J by 7 bases, with 16 bases between the two germline ends. CDR3 size: 14 residues. Germline V gives CDR1 LGHNT, CDR2 FRNRAP. The CDR3 DNA reads as TGTGCTAGTGCCCCGACCGAATTTGCTGAAAAACTGTTTTTT. Amino acid sequence: CASAPTEFAEKLFF.

The chain has TRBV21-1 and TRBJ2-7; the tabulated D call, TRBD1, remains unverified against the DNA. TRBV21-1 is deemed a pseudogene. This CDR3 has 17 amino acids. This CDR3 is CASSRRGAGTGGVEQYF. The CDR3 DNA reads TGTGCCAGCAGCAGGCGGGGAGCGGGGACAGGCGGAGTTGAGCAGTACTTC.

This clone has a single count. This chain links TRBV9 with TRBJ1-2; the D gene is possibly TRBD1 (5 bases). The CDR3 has 15 amino acids. The germline V gene encodes CDR1 SGDLS and CDR2 YYNGEE. V was pared by 2 bases and J by 3 bases, with 14 bases between. CDR3 bases: TGTGCCAGCAGCGTTGGTCAGGGCCTTGACTATGGCTACACCTTC. This translates into CASSVGQGLDYGYTF.

The chain couples TRBV7-9 to TRBJ2-3, with D hard to call. The CDR3 totals 11 residues. CDR1 and CDR2 from the germline V gene are SEHNR and FQNEAQ (reference sequence). Trimming took 4 bases from V and 7 from J, leaving 6 bases between them. CDR3 DNA sequence: TGTGCCAGCAGCTCGGAGAATACGCAGTATTTT. Translating it yields CASSSENTQYF.

V and J are TRBV5-4 and TRBJ2-7, with a possible D match to TRBD1 (6 bases). The germline CDR1 and CDR2 sequences are SGHNT and YYREEE (reference sequence). V gave up 4 bases and J gave up 1 base, with 12 bases separating them. The CDR3 spans 14 residues. The chain's CDR3 is CASSEGRGSYEQYF. Written as DNA, the CDR3 is TGTGCCAGCAGCGAGGGCAGGGGTTCCTACGAGCAGTACTTC.

This rearrangement joins TRBV4-3 to TRBJ1-2; D remains unclear. This CDR3 region has 14 residues. The germline CDR1 and CDR2 sequences are LGHNA and YSLEER. Trimming stripped 0 bases from V and 5 bases from J, with 10 bases between. The chain's CDR3 is CASSQDRRDYGYTF. The CDR3 DNA is TGCGCCAGCAGCCAAGATCGGAGGGATTATGGCTACACCTTC.

The rearrangement uses TRBV6-1 and TRBJ1-4, with D uncertain. The CDR3 spans 15 residues. The V and J ends lost 1 base and 8 bases respectively, with 14 bases between them. The germline gives CDR1 MNHNS, CDR2 SASEGT. The CDR3 coding sequence is TGTGCCAGCAGTGAAGAGGAGGGTTCCCGAGAAAAACTGTTTTTT. This codes for CASSEEEGSREKLFF.